The 25 T cell receptor beta chains given below trace back to one sample, sequenced in a study of blood T cells in healthy people across ages. Combining a sample-barcoded 5' primer with a J-beta primer mix, a second PCR ran for roughly 7 to 11 cycles. TCRdb passed the 5' RACE reads through MiXCR, listing each CDR3 protein once. The sample lists about 1.8 million distinct CDR3 sequences, 40% to 55% occurring once. Sequences were obtained from blood. Every receptor here comes from a middle-aged woman in good health.

V usage is TRBV29-1 and J usage is TRBJ1-2; 11 bases are shared with TRBD1. Germline lookup yields CDR1 SQVTM and CDR2 ANQGSEA. V trimming: 8 bases; J trimming: 6 bases; junction bases outside the gene matches: 8. This CDR3 spans 13 amino acids. The CDR3 region is CSSSLGQGDGYTF. CDR3 nucleotide sequence: TGCAGCTCTTCCTTGGGACAGGGGGATGGCTACACCTTC.

There are a few counts of this clonotype. V usage is TRBV27 and J usage is TRBJ2-7; 10 bases fit TRBD1. The CDR3 extends over 14 amino acids. The V gene's germline CDR1 is MNHEY and CDR2 SMNVEV (reference sequence). The V gene end was trimmed by 7 bases and the J gene end by 4 bases; junction bases not matched to a gene: 7. DNA for the CDR3: TGTGCCAGCACCACCAGACAGGGGGCTTACGAGCAGTACTTC. Protein product: CASTTRQGAYEQYF.

J is TRBJ2-5 and V is TRBV24-1; TRBD1 is a possible D gene (6 bases). V was trimmed by 2 bases and J by 1 base, leaving 16 bases between them. The CDR3 has 17 amino acids. In germline, CDR1 is KGHDR, CDR2 SFDVKD. The CDR3 sequence is CATSDWTDSSFQETQYF. As DNA, the CDR3 is TGTGCCACCAGTGATTGGACAGACTCTAGCTTCCAAGAGACCCAGTACTTC.

This clonotype was recorded a few times. The rearrangement uses TRBV2 and TRBJ2-4; D perhaps matches TRBD1 (5 bases). Trimming removed 7 bases from V and 0 bases from J, with 13 bases in between. Germline-derived CDR1 and CDR2 are SNHLY and FYNNEI. The CDR3 runs 15 residues. CDR3 protein: CASNPGKAAKNIQYF. The CDR3 DNA follows: TGTGCCAGCAATCCAGGGAAGGCAGCCAAAAACATTCAGTACTTC.

This clonotype showed up just a few times. J is TRBJ1-4 and V is TRBV29-1, with D unresolved. V gave up 4 bases and J gave up 7 bases, with 7 bases separating them. CDR1 is SQVTM and CDR2 is ANQGSEA in the germline V gene. This CDR3 comprises 11 residues. The CDR3 is CSVVNGEKLFF. CDR3 nucleotides: TGCAGCGTTGTTAATGGTGAAAAACTGTTTTTT.

In its sample, this clonotype was seen many times. This chain links TRBV12-3 or TRBV12-4 with TRBJ2-1, with D tentatively TRBD1 or TRBD2 (5 bases each). The ends were cut back, 5 bases at V and 0 bases at J, with 11 bases in the middle. This CDR3 spans 15 amino acids. CDR3 loop: CASSAWGSSYNEQFF. As DNA, the CDR3 is TGTGCCAGCAGTGCCTGGGGGTCCTCCTACAATGAGCAGTTCTTC.

There are a few counts of this clonotype. The chain employs TRBV20-1 and TRBJ1-2, with D unclear. V shed 7 bases and J shed 4 bases, with 10 bases lying between them. Germline values: CDR1 DFQATT, CDR2 SNEGSKA (reference sequence). CDR3 length equals 11 residues. This CDR3 is CSGGNLYGYTF. The CDR3 DNA sequence: TGCAGTGGTGGCAACCTCTATGGCTACACCTTC.

The rearrangement links TRBV2 to TRBJ1-5, with a tentative D call TRBD1 (6 bases). V lost 6 bases to trimming and J lost 0 bases, with 12 bases between them. The CDR3 has 15 amino acids. Germline V gives CDR1 SNHLY, CDR2 FYNNEI. This CDR3 is CASRYRADSNQPQHF. CDR3 in DNA: TGTGCCAGCAGGTACAGGGCCGATAGCAATCAGCCCCAGCATTTT.

In its sample, this clonotype was seen a few times. V usage is TRBV6-5 and J usage is TRBJ2-7, with D unresolved. Trimming removed 6 bases at V and 7 bases at J, with 13 bases between. This CDR3 comprises 12 residues. Germline assignment: CDR1 MNHEY and CDR2 SVGAGI. The CDR3 DNA is TGTGCCAGCAGCCCCAGGCGCCGGGAGCAGTACTTC. Protein sequence: CASSPRRREQYF.

V gene TRBV6-2 or TRBV6-3 combines with J gene TRBJ1-2; 11 nucleotides line up with TRBD1. Germline lookup yields CDR1 MNHEY and CDR2 SVGEGT. V lost 5 bases and J lost 0; bases outside the gene matches: 8. The CDR3 sequence is 17 residues long. The CDR3 spells CASSPRTGGLTNYGYTF. Here the CDR3 DNA reads TGTGCCAGCAGTCCACGGACAGGGGGCCTCACTAACTATGGCTACACCTTC.

This clonotype was counted a few times. The J gene is TRBJ2-1, the V gene TRBV5-6; 8 bases agree with TRBD2. The CDR3 has 11 residues. Trimming took 2 bases from V and 12 from J; bases not matched to a gene: 1. Germline CDR1 reads SGHDT; CDR2 reads YYEEEE. The CDR3, as DNA: TGTGCCAGCAGCTTAACTAGCGGGCAGTTCTTC. It is translated as CASSLTSGQFF.

As to this clonotype: One end of the junction is discordant with germline, which a read error may explain. The rearrangement joins TRBV20-1 to TRBJ1-2; a possible D gene is TRBD1 (5 bases). The germline V gene encodes CDR1 DFQATT and CDR2 SNEGSKA (reference sequence). This CDR3 spans 15 amino acids. The CDR3 here is CSARVGQRGWYGHTF. As DNA, the CDR3 is TGCAGTGCTAGAGTAGGTCAGCGGGGCTGGTATGGCCACACCTTC.

The genes are TRBV4-2 and TRBJ2-3; D is ambiguous. The germline V gene encodes CDR1 LGHNA and CDR2 YNFKEQ. The CDR3 spans 17 residues. Trimming took off 0 bases at V and 0 bases at J, with 13 bases between the two ends. The CDR3 is CASSQEGKALSTDTQYF. CDR3 DNA: TGTGCCAGCAGCCAAGAAGGTAAAGCTTTAAGCACAGATACGCAGTATTTT.

This clonotype appeared a few times. DNA for the CDR3: TGCGCCAGCAGCCAGTCAGGCACCGGGACAGGGGGTTCTGGCTACACCTTC. Its translation: CASSQSGTGTGGSGYTF. The chain is built from TRBV4-3 and TRBJ1-2; TRBD1 agrees at 11 bases. The CDR3 extends over 17 amino acids. The J segment lost 7 bases and the V segment lost 3 bases, leaving 13 bases of the junction unmatched. CDR1 is LGHNA and CDR2 is YSLEER in the germline V gene.

Comment on this clonotype: An end of the junction differs from the germline gene, which may be a read error. This chain joins TRBV7-7 and TRBJ2-1, with a weak D call TRBD1 (5 bases). Germline loops: CDR1 SSHAT, CDR2 FNYEAQ (reference sequence). There are 15 residues in the CDR3. The CDR3 sequence: CASSKGKLAYNEQFF. CDR3 nucleotides: TGTGCTAGCAGCAAGGGGAAGTTAGCCTACAATGAGCAGTTCTTC. The variable domain in full, with the rest retrieved from reference TRBV7-7 and TRBJ2-1, is GAGVSQSPRYKVTKRGQDVTLRCDPISSHATLYWYQQALGQGPEFLTYFNYEAQPDKSGLPSDRFSAERPEGSISTLTIQRTEQRDSAMYRCASSKGKLAYNEQFFGPGTRLTVL.

J is TRBJ2-7 and V is TRBV20-1; weak D call: TRBD2 (5 bases). The better agreement between TRBJ2-5 and the DNA end casts doubt on the J call. Germline CDR1 DFQATT, CDR2 SNEGSKA (reference sequence). The CDR3 is made up of 11 amino acids. DNA of the CDR3: TGCAGTGCTAGAGAAGGGAGGACCCAGTACTTC. This encodes CSAREGRTQYF.

This chain links TRBV27 with TRBJ2-7; 11 nucleotides align to TRBD1. The length of the CDR3 is 15 residues. CDR1 MNHEY and CDR2 SMNVEV come from the germline V gene (reference sequence). V lost 4 bases to trimming and J lost 3 bases; unmatched junction nucleotides: 5. CDR3 protein: CASSYRDRGNYEQYF. Written as DNA, the CDR3 is TGTGCCAGCAGTTATCGGGACAGGGGGAACTACGAGCAGTACTTC.

The V call is TRBV10-3, the J call TRBJ2-7, with TRBD1 identical over 8 bases. The length of the CDR3 is 17 residues. V shed 2 bases and J 5 bases; nucleotides not matched to a gene: 14. From germline, CDR1 is ENHRY and CDR2 SYGVKD. The CDR3 DNA is TGTGCCATCAGTGAGAGTGGAGTAGGGACAGGCCGAGACGAGCAGTACTTC. Translating it yields CAISESGVGTGRDEQYF.

The V call is TRBV4-1, the J call TRBJ2-1; TRBD1 matches 11 bases. The CDR3 sequence is 17 residues long. Trimming cost V 2 bases and J 6 bases; bases outside gene matches: 9. Germline V gives CDR1 MGHRA, CDR2 YSYEKL. CDR3 residues: CASSQFTLGQGVNEQFF. Written as DNA, the CDR3 is TGCGCCAGCAGCCAATTTACCTTGGGACAGGGGGTCAATGAGCAGTTCTTC.

This chain connects TRBV6-5 to TRBJ1-1, with 7 bases aligning to TRBD1. The CDR3 contains 14 residues. J was trimmed by 6 bases and V by 6 bases; bases with no gene match: 10. In germline, CDR1 is MNHEY, CDR2 SVGAGI. CDR3 protein: CASRTDRLASEAFF. The CDR3 nucleotides read TGTGCCAGCAGGACGGACAGGTTAGCATCTGAAGCTTTCTTT.

This clonotype occurred once. One end of the junction does not line up with germline, which may come from a read error. This chain connects TRBV7-2 to TRBJ1-2; D not resolved. Germline V gene sequence: CDR1 SGHTA, CDR2 FQGNSA. This CDR3 spans 14 amino acids. CDR3 in amino acids: CAGSASADPYGYTF. CDR3 nucleotides: TGTGCCGGCAGCGCCTCGGCGGACCCGTATGGCTACACCTTC.

This rearrangement joins TRBV2 to TRBJ1-2, with D possibly TRBD1 on 5 matching bases. The length of the CDR3 is 12 residues. V was shortened by 9 bases and J by 2 bases, with 10 bases between the two germline ends. Germline V gene sequence: CDR1 SNHLY, CDR2 FYNNEI. Written as DNA, the CDR3 is TGTGCCAGGAGACCAGGGAACTATGGCTACACCTTC. This gives the protein CARRPGNYGYTF.

This chain links TRBV6-2 or TRBV6-3 with TRBJ2-3; D unresolved. Per the germline V gene, CDR1 is MNHEY and CDR2 is SVGEGT. Trimming took off 0 bases at V and 3 bases at J, with 13 bases between the two ends. This CDR3 comprises 16 residues. CDR3 DNA: TGTGCCAGCAGTTACTCGAGGAACGAATGGACAGATACGCAGTATTTT. It specifies CASSYSRNEWTDTQYF.

V gene TRBV6-1 combines with J gene TRBJ2-7; TRBD1 agrees at 7 bases. Germline V CDR1 and CDR2: MNHNS, SASEGT. CDR3 size: 16 residues. Losses at the gene ends were 6 bases for V and 0 bases for J; bases not matched to a gene: 11. In nucleotides, the CDR3 is TGTGCCAGCAGCGCTGACAGGGCTTTATTCTCCTACGAGCAGTACTTC. It encodes CASSADRALFSYEQYF.

This clonotype was seen only a few times. The chain carries TRBV24-1 and TRBJ2-5; 7 bases line up with TRBD2. Germline values: CDR1 KGHDR, CDR2 SFDVKD. Losses at the gene ends were 3 bases for V and 4 bases for J; bases not matched to a gene: 10. The CDR3 consists of 16 residues. The CDR3 reads CATSDGRAGYAETQYF. In DNA, the CDR3 is TGTGCCACCAGTGATGGGAGGGCGGGTTACGCAGAGACCCAGTACTTC.